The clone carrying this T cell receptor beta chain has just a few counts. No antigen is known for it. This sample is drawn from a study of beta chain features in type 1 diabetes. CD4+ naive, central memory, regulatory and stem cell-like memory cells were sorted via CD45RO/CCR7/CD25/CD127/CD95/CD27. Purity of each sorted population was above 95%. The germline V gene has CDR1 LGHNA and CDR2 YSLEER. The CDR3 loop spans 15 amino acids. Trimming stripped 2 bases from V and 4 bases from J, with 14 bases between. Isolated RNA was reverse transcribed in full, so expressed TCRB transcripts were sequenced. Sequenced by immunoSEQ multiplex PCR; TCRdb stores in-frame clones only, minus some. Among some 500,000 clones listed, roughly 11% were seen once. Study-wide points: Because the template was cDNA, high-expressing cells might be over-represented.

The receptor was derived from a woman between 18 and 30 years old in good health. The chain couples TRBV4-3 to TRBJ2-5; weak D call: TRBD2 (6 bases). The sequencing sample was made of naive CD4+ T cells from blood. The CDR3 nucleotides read TGCGCCAGCAGCCAACAGGCAAGGACTACAGAGACCCAGTACTTC. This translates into CASSQQARTTETQYF.